These 8 T cell receptor beta chains originate from one sample sequenced in a study of blood T cell repertoires in COVID-19. Clones were sequenced by immunoSEQ multiplex PCR, and TCRdb holds only the in-frame ones, with some missing. The sample lists approximately 170,000 clones; just under 85% were seen once. The specimen was peripheral blood. The receptors derive from a man in his forties or fifties who had recovered from COVID-19.

This chain joins TRBV7-8 and TRBJ2-7; 10 bases match TRBD2. Germline loops: CDR1 SGHVS, CDR2 FQNEAQ. This CDR3 spans 14 amino acids. With V trimmed by 4 bases and J by 4 bases, 4 bases remained unmatched. This CDR3 is CASSWTSGKYEQYF. The CDR3 DNA reads TGTGCCAGCAGCTGGACTAGCGGAAAATACGAGCAGTACTTC.

The chain carries TRBV7-2 and TRBJ2-4; TRBD1 matches at 10 bases. The CDR3 totals 15 residues. Germline V gene sequence: CDR1 SGHTA, CDR2 FQGNSA. J gave up 7 bases and V 5 bases, and 8 bases lay outside the gene matches. CDR3 nucleotides: TGTGCCAGCAGCAAAGCCGGGACAGGGGTGAACATTCAGTACTTC. Translating gives CASSKAGTGVNIQYF.

The V gene is TRBV7-2, the J gene TRBJ2-2; no reliable D call. The germline V gene encodes CDR1 SGHTA and CDR2 FQGNSA. The germline V and J ends were trimmed by 8 bases and 5 bases, with 12 bases remaining between them. The CDR3 spans 13 residues. As DNA, the CDR3 is TGTGCCAGCGCATATCGAGGTACCGGGGAGCTGTTTTTT. This encodes CASAYRGTGELFF.

The V gene is TRBV27, the J gene TRBJ1-6; 7 nucleotides align to TRBD1. CDR1 MNHEY and CDR2 SMNVEV come from the germline V gene (reference sequence). The CDR3 runs to 14 residues. After removal of 7 bases from V and 8 bases from J, the junction contained 8 bases not matched to a gene. DNA for the CDR3: TGTGCCAGCAAAAAGACAGGGCGGGATTCACCCCTCCACTTT. It codes for CASKKTGRDSPLHF.

J is TRBJ1-2 and V is TRBV6-5; D is possibly TRBD1 (5 bases). This CDR3 region has 15 residues. Trimming removed 7 bases from V and 11 bases from J, with 26 bases in between. Germline-derived CDR1 and CDR2 are MNHEY and SVGAGI. The CDR3 DNA is TGTGCCAGCACCCACGAGGGGAGGAGCCCTCTCTTGTACACCTTC. Its translation: CASTHEGRSPLLYTF.

The V gene is TRBV5-6, the J gene TRBJ1-2; a possible D gene is TRBD1 (5 bases). The CDR3 is 12 residues long. V lost 3 bases and J lost 4, with 7 bases in between. From germline, CDR1 is SGHDT and CDR2 YYEEEE. In DNA, the CDR3 is TGTGCCAGCAGCTATGACAGCTATGGCTACACCTTC. Its translation: CASSYDSYGYTF.

The rearrangement links TRBV11-3 to TRBJ2-1, with 7 bases fitting TRBD1. CDR3 length equals 17 residues. Trimming took 5 bases from V and 0 from J; bases not matched to a gene: 10. CDR1 and CDR2 from the germline V gene are SGHNT and YENEEA. In nucleotides, the CDR3 is TGTGCCAGCAGCCCGCGGACAGGCGAGAGCTCCTACAATGAGCAGTTCTTC. Translation gives CASSPRTGESSYNEQFF.

J is TRBJ1-5 and V is TRBV19; tentatively, D is TRBD1 (6 bases). The germline gives CDR1 LNHDA, CDR2 SQIVND (reference sequence). The CDR3 is made up of 17 amino acids. Trimming took 0 bases from V and 7 from J, leaving 19 bases between them. CDR3 nucleotides: TGTGCCAGTAGTATAGATCCTCAACAGGGCGAAGGGCAGCCCCAGCATTTT. Its translation is CASSIDPQQGEGQPQHF.